These 5 T cell receptor beta chains originate from one sample sequenced in a study of cytomegalovirus exposure and HLA in healthy donors. PCR primers comprised 60 Vbeta and 13 Jbeta primers. Some clones are missing from TCRdb's copy, which holds only in-frame ones; the method was immunoSEQ multiplex PCR. The sample shows about 160,000 clones, 80% to 85% of them seen only once. Sequencing was done on a sample of PBMCs. Receptors originate from a male donor in good health and CMV-seropositive.

The rearrangement uses TRBV19 and TRBJ2-2; TRBD1 might be the D (5 bases). CDR3 size: 14 residues. Germline V gives CDR1 LNHDA, CDR2 SQIVND (reference sequence). The V end lost 6 bases, the J end lost 2 bases, and 10 bases lay between the germline ends. CDR3 DNA sequence: TGTGCCAGTAGATGGCAGGGAAACACCGGGGAGCTGTTTTTT. This codes for CASRWQGNTGELFF.

This chain's CDR3 is CASTPQGGVSNQPQHF. The CDR3 region has the DNA TGTGCCAGTACCCCACAGGGCGGTGTAAGCAATCAGCCCCAGCATTTT. This chain joins TRBV19 and TRBJ1-5, with TRBD1 as a possible D gene (6 bases). V was trimmed by 7 bases and J by 1 base, leaving 17 bases between them. Germline V gene lookup returns CDR1 LNHDA and CDR2 SQIVND (reference sequence). The CDR3 is made up of 16 amino acids.

Worth noting for this clone: Other DNA sequences in the same sample also yield this CDR3. The rearrangement joins TRBV18 to TRBJ1-3, with no clear D. V was pared by 0 bases and J by 1 base, with 4 bases between. Germline V gives CDR1 KGHSH, CDR2 LQKENI. This CDR3 comprises 14 residues. This CDR3 reads CASSPPASGNTIYF. The DNA for the CDR3 is TGTGCCAGCTCACCACCGGCTTCTGGAAACACCATATATTTT.

The chain employs TRBV9 and TRBJ1-1; D is undetermined. V shed 0 bases and J shed 1 base, with 10 bases lying between them. The CDR3 loop spans 15 amino acids. CDR1 is SGDLS and CDR2 is YYNGEE in the germline V gene. For the CDR3, the DNA is TGTGCCAGCAGCGTAGTAGGAGTCGGGAACACTGAAGCTTTCTTT. Its protein is CASSVVGVGNTEAFF.

This sequence joins TRBV9 and TRBJ2-5; 7 bases match TRBD2. This CDR3 is built from 16 residues. Germline lookup yields CDR1 SGDLS and CDR2 YYNGEE. The V segment lost 4 bases and the J segment 2 bases; nucleotides outside the gene matches: 11. CDR3 nucleotides: TGTGCCAGCAGCTACCCCGGCGGGGGACTGCAAGAGACCCAGTACTTC. Its protein product is CASSYPGGGLQETQYF.